The clone carrying this T cell receptor beta chain was counted between two and nine times. These data are taken from a study of Graves' ophthalmopathy and Graves' hyperthyroidism. The CDR3 has 13 amino acids. Per the germline V gene, CDR1 is LGHDT and CDR2 is YNNKEL (reference sequence). The germline V and J ends were trimmed by 2 bases and 3 bases, with 4 bases remaining between them. The PBMCs had their origin in approximately 10 ml of fresh peripheral blood. TCR beta CDR3 regions were amplified from RNA transcripts. HTBI primers served in a first-round RT-PCR, which a second-round multiplex PCR followed. TCRdb passed the multiplex PCR reads through MiXCR, listing each CDR3 protein once. The sample records about 620,000 distinct CDR3 sequences, approximately 22% being singletons.

The sample comprised peripheral blood. The TCR sequence derives from a woman between 18 and 29 years old with stable Graves' hyperthyroidism. Some clones in this sample may be carry-over from other donors' samples. The chain joins TRBV3-1 to TRBJ2-2; no clear D. CDR3 coding DNA: TGTGCCAGCAGCCAACCCTACACCGGGGAGCTGTTTTTT. Its protein product is CASSQPYTGELFF.